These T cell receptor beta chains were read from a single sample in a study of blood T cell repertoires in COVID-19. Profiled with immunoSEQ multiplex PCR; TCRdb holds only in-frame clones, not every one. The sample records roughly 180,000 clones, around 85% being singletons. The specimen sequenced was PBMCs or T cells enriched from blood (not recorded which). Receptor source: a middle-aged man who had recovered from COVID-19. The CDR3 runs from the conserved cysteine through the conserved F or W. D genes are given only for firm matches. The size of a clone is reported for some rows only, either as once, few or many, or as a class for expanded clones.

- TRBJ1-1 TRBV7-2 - CARFSPTRNTEAFF TGTGCCAGATTTTCCCCGACACGGAACACTGAAGCTTTCTTT
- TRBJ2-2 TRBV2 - CASSGQTNTGELFF TGTGCCAGCAGTGGACAAACGAACACCGGGGAGCTGTTTTTT
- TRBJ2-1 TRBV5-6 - CASSFRGSVYNEQFF TGTGCCAGCAGCTTCCGAGGTAGCGTATACAATGAGCAGTTCTTC
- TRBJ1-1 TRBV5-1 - CASSFGGTNTEAFF TGCGCCAGCAGCTTCGGCGGGACGAACACTGAAGCTTTCTTT
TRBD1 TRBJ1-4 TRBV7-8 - CASSLAVTGGTNEKLFF TGTGCCAGCAGCTTAGCCGTGACAGGGGGCACTAATGAAAAACTGTTTTTT
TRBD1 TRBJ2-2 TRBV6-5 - CASSYNRGLVTGELFF TGTGCCAGCAGTTATAACAGGGGGCTGGTCACCGGGGAGCTGTTTTTT
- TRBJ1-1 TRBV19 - CASSMIGTEAFF TGTGCCAGTAGTATGATCGGGACTGAAGCTTTCTTT
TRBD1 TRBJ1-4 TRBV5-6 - CASSPNRGQGEKLFF TGTGCCAGCAGCCCAAACAGGGGGCAGGGGGAAAAACTGTTTTTT
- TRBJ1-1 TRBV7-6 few CASSFRGNTEAFF TGTGCCAGCAGCTTCCGGGGGAACACTGAAGCTTTCTTT
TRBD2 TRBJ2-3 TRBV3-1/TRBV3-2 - CASSQDRASGRAPDTQYF TGTGCCAGCAGCCAAGATAGGGCTAGCGGGAGGGCCCCAGATACGCAGTATTTT
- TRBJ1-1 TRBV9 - CASSALLSAEAFF TGTGCCAGCAGCGCCCTTTTAAGCGCGGAAGCTTTCTTT
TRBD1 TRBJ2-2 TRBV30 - CAWETGTWTGELFF TGTGCCTGGGAGACAGGGACGTGGACCGGGGAGCTGTTTTTT
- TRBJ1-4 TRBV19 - CASSIDLRRTSEKLFF TGTGCCAGTAGTATAGATCTCAGAAGGACATCCGAAAAACTGTTTTTT
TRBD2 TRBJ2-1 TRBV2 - CASHKAGGSYNEQFF TGTGCCAGCCATAAAGCGGGGGGGTCCTACAATGAGCAGTTCTTC
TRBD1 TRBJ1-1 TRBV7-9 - CASRGLTGENRVTEAFF TGTGCCAGCAGGGGACTCACAGGGGAGAATCGGGTCACTGAAGCTTTCTTT
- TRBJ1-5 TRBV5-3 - CARSVHGVNQPQHF TGTGCCAGAAGCGTCCATGGAGTCAATCAGCCCCAGCATTTT
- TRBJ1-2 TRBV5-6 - CASSLGADPNGYTF TGTGCCAGCAGCCTGGGGGCAGATCCAAATGGCTACACCTTC